This T cell receptor (beta chain) was captured in a study of CD8 T cells in ankylosing spondylitis. A note on this clonotype: The target antigen is unknown.

The CDR3 runs 15 residues. Trimming removed 1 base at V and 5 bases at J, with 11 bases between. Germline CDR1 is KGHDR and CDR2 is SFDVKD. TCRdb ran MiXCR on the 5' RACE reads and lists one entry per CDR3 protein. There are roughly 470,000 distinct CDR3 sequences in the sample; 26% occur only once, and approximately 1% lies in the top ten. Study results and caveats: Ankylosing spondylitis blood appeared to be characterized by a TCR beta motif of several highly homologous variants.

The sample consisted of blood, either unsorted or a sorted T cell fraction (not recorded which). The rearrangement uses TRBV24-1 and TRBJ2-1; D not certain. The sequence was collected from a male donor with ankylosing spondylitis. The chain's CDR3 is CATSDFGTQNNEQFF. CDR3 coding DNA: TGTGCCACCAGTGATTTCGGTACCCAGAACAATGAGCAGTTCTTC.